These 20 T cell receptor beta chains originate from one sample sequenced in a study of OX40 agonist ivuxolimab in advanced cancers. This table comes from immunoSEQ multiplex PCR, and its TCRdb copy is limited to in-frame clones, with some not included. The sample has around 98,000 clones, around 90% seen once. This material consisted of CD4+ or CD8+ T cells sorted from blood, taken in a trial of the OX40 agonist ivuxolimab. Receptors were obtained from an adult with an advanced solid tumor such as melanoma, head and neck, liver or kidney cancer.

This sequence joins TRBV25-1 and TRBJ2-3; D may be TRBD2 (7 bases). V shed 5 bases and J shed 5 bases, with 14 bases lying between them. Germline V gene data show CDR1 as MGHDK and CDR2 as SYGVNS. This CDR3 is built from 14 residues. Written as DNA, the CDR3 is TGTGCCAGCAGTCCCCGGGGGGCAATAGATACGCAGTATTTT. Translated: CASSPRGAIDTQYF.

CDR3 bases: TGTGCCAGCAGTCTCGGACGGTCCTACGAGCAGTACTTC. It yields the protein CASSLGRSYEQYF. The gene calls are TRBV27 and TRBJ2-7; D not certain. Trimming stripped 5 bases from V and 1 base from J, with 9 bases between. The CDR3 is 13 residues long. Germline loops: CDR1 MNHEY, CDR2 SMNVEV (reference sequence).

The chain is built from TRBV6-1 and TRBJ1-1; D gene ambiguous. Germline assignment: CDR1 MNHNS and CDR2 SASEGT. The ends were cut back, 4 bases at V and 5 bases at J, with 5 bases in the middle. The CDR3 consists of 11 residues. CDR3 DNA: TGTGCCAGCAGTGCTGAAACTGAAGCTTTCTTT. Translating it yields CASSAETEAFF.

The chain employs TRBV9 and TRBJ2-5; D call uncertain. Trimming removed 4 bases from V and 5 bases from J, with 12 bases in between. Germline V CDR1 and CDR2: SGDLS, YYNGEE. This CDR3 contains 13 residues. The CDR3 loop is CASSPSGGETQYF. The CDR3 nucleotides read TGTGCCAGCAGCCCTTCGGGTGGTGAGACCCAGTACTTC.

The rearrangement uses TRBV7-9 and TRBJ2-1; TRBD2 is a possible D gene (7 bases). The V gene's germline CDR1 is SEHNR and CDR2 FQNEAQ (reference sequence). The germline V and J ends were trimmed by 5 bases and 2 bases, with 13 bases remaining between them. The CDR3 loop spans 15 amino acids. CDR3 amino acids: CASSRDGGPYNEQFF. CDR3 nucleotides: TGTGCCAGCAGCCGAGACGGGGGGCCCTACAATGAGCAGTTCTTC.

CDR3 DNA sequence: TGTGCCATCAGTGAGTCGAATACGGATACGCAGTATTTT. Its translation is CAISESNTDTQYF. This rearrangement joins TRBV10-3 to TRBJ2-3; D ambiguous. CDR1 is ENHRY and CDR2 is SYGVKD in the germline V gene. The CDR3 contains 13 residues. Deletions cut 0 bases from V and 6 bases from J, with 7 bases between.

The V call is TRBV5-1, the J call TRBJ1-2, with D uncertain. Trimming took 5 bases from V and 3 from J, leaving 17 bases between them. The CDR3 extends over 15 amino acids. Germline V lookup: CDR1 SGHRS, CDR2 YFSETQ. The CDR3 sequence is CASSMDRGQDYGYTF. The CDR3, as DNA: TGCGCCAGCAGTATGGACCGAGGGCAGGACTATGGCTACACCTTC.

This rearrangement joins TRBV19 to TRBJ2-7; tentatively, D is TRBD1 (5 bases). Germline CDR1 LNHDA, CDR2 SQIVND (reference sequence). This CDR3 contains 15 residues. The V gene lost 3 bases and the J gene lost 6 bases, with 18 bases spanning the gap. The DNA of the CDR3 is TGTGCCAGTAGTATGTGGGGCAAACCCACTCTCGAGCAGTACTTC. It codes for CASSMWGKPTLEQYF.

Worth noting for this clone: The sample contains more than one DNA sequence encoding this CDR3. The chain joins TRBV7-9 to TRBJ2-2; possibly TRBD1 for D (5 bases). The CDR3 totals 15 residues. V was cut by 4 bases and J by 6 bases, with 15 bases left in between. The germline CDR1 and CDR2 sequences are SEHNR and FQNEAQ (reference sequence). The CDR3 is CASSSRQGFSGELFF. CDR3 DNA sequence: TGTGCCAGCAGCTCGCGGCAGGGATTCTCCGGGGAGCTGTTTTTT.

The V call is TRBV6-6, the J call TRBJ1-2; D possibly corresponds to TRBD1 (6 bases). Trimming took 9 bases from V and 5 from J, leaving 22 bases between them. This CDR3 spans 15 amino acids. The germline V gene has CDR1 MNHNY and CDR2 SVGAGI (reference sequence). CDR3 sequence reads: CASQLTQGLIYGYTF. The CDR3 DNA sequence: TGTGCCAGTCAACTCACCCAGGGGCTGATATATGGCTACACCTTC.

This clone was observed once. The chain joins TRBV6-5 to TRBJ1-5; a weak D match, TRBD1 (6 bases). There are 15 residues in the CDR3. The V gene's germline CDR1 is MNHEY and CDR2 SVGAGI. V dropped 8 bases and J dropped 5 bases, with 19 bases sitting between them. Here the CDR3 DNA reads TGTGCCAGCGGATCCCCCAGGGCAGGGGATCAGCCCCAGCATTTT. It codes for CASGSPRAGDQPQHF.

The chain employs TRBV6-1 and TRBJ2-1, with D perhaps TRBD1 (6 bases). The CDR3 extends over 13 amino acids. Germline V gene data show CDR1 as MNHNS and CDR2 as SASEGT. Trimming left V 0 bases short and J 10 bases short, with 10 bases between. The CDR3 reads CASSEAGAYEQFF. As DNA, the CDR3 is TGTGCCAGCAGTGAAGCGGGGGCCTACGAGCAGTTCTTC.

The CDR3 DNA reads TGCAGCGTTGTCGGGACAGCTAATGAAAAACTGTTTTTT. It is translated as CSVVGTANEKLFF. The V and J genes are TRBV29-1 and TRBJ1-4, with 7 bases identical to TRBD1. The V segment lost 4 bases and the J segment 3 bases; nucleotides outside the gene matches: 2. Germline V lookup: CDR1 SQVTM, CDR2 ANQGSEA. CDR3 length: 13 residues.

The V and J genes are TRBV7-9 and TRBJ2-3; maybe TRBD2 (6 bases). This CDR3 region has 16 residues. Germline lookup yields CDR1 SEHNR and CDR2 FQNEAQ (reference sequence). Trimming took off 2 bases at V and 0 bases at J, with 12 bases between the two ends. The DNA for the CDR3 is TGTGCCAGCAGCTTATACAGACTAGTAAGCACAGATACGCAGTATTTT. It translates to CASSLYRLVSTDTQYF.

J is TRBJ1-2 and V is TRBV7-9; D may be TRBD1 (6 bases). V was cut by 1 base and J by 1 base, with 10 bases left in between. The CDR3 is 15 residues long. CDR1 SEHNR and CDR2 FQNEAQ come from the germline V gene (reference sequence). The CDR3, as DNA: TGTGCCAGCAGCTTAGGTGGGACAATTAACTATGGCTACACCTTC. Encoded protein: CASSLGGTINYGYTF.

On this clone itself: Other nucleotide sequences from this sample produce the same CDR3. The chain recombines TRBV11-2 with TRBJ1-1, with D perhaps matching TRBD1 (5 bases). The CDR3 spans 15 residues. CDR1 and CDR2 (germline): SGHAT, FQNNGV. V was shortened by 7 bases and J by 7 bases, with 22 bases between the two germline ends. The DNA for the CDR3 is TGTGCCAGCAAGGGTCAACTTGGGGGTGGGGGTGAAGCTTTCTTT. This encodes CASKGQLGGGGEAFF.

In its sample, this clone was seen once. For the CDR3, the DNA is TGTGCCAGCAGCTTAGATCGGATGAGCTCCTACGAGCAGTACTTC. Translation gives CASSLDRMSSYEQYF. The chain combines TRBV11-2 with TRBJ2-7; unclear D gene. Trimming took off 0 bases at V and 0 bases at J, with 9 bases between the two ends. Germline V gene data show CDR1 as SGHAT and CDR2 as FQNNGV. CDR3 length: 15 residues.

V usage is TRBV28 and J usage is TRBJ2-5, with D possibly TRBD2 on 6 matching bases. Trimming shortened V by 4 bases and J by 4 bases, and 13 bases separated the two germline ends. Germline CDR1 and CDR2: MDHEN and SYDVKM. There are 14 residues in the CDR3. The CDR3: CASSSLLGGETQYF. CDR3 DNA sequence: TGTGCCAGCAGTTCCCTCTTGGGGGGAGAGACCCAGTACTTC.

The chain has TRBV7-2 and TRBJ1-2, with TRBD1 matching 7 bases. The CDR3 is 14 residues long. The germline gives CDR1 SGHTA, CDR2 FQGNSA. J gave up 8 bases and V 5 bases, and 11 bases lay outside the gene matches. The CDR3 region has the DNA TGTGCCAGCAGCGTCCCCGGGACAGCCGGGGGCTACACCTTC. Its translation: CASSVPGTAGGYTF.

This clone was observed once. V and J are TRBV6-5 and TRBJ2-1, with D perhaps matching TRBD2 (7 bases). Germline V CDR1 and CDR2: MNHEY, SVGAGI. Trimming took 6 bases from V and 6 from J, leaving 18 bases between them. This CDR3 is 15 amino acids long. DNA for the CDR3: TGTGCCAGCAGCCCTAGTGGGGGGGCTACCAATGAGCAGTTCTTC. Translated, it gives CASSPSGGATNEQFF.